Included here is one T cell receptor beta chain sequence, with context. Per the original data handling: Amplification with reference gene primers provided the estimates of nucleated cell counts. Clones were read by immunoSEQ multiplex PCR, and TCRdb kept only the in-frame ones, dropping some. The V and J calls and clone size come from that table; D and trimming were worked out from the DNA. The table has roughly 140,000 clones, 70% to 90% seen once. This sample was taken from a study of blood T cell repertoires in COVID-19. At the level of the study: T cells, B-cell-depleted T cells, or PBMCs provided the cDNA or gDNA that served as material.

The sequencing input was peripheral blood. This sequence originates from a woman aged 60-75 years with COVID-19, enrolled during active disease.

CDR3 sequence reads: CASTPSGGFTEAFF. The CDR3 DNA reads TGTGCCAGCACCCCCAGCGGGGGATTCACTGAAGCTTTCTTT. The V call is TRBV18, the J call TRBJ1-1; D perhaps matches TRBD1 (5 bases). The germline V gene has CDR1 KGHSH and CDR2 LQKENI. CDR3 length equals 14 residues. Trimming removed 8 bases at V and 4 bases at J, with 17 bases between. Filled out from reference TRBV18 and TRBJ1-1, the complete variable domain reads NAGVMQNPRHLVRRRGQEARLRCSPMKGHSHVYWYRQLPEEGLKFMVYLQKENIIDESGMPKERFSAEFPKEGPSILRIQQVVRGDSAAYFCASTPSGGFTEAFFGQGTRLTVV.